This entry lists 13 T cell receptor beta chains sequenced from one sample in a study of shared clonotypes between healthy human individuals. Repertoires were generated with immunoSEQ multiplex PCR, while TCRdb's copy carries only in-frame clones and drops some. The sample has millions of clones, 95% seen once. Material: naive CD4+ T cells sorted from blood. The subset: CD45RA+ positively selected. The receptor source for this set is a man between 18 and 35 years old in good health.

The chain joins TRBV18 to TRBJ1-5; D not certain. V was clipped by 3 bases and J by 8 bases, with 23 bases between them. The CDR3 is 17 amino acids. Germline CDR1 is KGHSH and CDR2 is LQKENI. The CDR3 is CASSPREVQARGEPQHF. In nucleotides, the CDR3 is TGTGCCAGCTCACCTCGTGAGGTGCAGGCTCGAGGTGAGCCCCAGCATTTT.

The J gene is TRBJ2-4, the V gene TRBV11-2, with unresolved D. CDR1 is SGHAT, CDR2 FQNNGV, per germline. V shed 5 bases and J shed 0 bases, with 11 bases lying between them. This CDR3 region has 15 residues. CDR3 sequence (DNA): TGTGCCAGCAGCGCTCCGGACCAAGCCAAAAACATTCAGTACTTC. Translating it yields CASSAPDQAKNIQYF.

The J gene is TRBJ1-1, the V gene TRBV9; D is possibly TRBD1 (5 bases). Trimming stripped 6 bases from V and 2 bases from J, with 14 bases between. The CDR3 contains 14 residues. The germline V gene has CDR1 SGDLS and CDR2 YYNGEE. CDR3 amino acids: CASNPGGGNTEAFF. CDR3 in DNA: TGTGCCAGCAACCCCGGGGGGGGAAACACTGAAGCTTTCTTT.

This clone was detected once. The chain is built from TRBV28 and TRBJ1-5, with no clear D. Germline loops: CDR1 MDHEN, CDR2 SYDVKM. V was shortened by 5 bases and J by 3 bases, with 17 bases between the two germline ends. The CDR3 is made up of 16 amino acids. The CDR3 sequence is CASSPPPLRPNQPQHF. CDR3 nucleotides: TGTGCCAGCAGTCCCCCCCCCTTACGACCCAATCAGCCCCAGCATTTT.

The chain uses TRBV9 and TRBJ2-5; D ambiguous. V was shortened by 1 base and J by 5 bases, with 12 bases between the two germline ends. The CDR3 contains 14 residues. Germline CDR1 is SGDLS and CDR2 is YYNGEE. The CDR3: CASSVSADRETQYF. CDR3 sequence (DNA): TGTGCCAGCAGCGTATCTGCGGATCGGGAGACCCAGTACTTC. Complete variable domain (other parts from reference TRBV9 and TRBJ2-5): DSGVTQTPKHLITATGQRVTLRCSPRSGDLSVYWYQQSLDQGLQFLIQYYNGEERAKGNILERFSAQQFPDLHSELNLSSLELGDSALYFCASSVSADRETQYFGPGTRLLVL.

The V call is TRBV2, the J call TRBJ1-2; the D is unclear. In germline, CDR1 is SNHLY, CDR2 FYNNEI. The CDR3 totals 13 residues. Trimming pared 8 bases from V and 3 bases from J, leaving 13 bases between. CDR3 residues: CASGMGLDYGYTF. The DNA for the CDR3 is TGTGCCAGCGGAATGGGTCTGGACTATGGCTACACCTTC.

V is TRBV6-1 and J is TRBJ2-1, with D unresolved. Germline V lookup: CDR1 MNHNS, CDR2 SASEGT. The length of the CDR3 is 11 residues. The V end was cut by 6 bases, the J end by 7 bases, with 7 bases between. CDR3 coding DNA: TGTGCCAGCAGGGTTCTTAATGAGCAGTTCTTC. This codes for CASRVLNEQFF.

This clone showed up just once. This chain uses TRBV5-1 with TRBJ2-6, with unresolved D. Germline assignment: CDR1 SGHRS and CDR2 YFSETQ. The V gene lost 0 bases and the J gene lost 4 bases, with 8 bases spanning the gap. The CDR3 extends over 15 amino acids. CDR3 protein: CASSLEAVGANVLTF. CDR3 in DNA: TGCGCCAGCAGCTTGGAGGCTGTGGGGGCCAACGTCCTGACTTTC.

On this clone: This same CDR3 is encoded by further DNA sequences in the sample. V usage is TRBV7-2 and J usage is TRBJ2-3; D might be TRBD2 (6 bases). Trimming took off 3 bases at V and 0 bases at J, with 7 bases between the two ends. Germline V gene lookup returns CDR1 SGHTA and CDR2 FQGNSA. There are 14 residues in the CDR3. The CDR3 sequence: CASSLGLSTDTQYF. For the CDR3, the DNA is TGTGCCAGCAGCTTGGGACTTAGCACAGATACGCAGTATTTT.

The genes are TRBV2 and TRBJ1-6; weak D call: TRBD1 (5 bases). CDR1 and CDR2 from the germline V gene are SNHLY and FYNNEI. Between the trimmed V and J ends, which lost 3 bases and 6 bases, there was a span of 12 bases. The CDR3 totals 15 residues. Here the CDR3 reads CASSDAGTGNSPLHF. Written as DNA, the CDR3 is TGTGCCAGCAGTGATGCAGGGACGGGTAATTCACCCCTCCACTTT.

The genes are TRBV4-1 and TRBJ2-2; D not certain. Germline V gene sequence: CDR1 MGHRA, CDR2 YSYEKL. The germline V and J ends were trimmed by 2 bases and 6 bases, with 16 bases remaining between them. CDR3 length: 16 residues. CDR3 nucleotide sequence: TGCGCCAGCAGCCAATTGGGTCCGGTGGGCGCCGGGGAGCTGTTTTTT. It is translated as CASSQLGPVGAGELFF.

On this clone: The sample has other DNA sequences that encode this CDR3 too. The CDR3 sequence is CASSSRGRSNQPQHF. In DNA, the CDR3 is TGTGCCAGCAGCTCCCGCGGACGGAGCAATCAGCCCCAGCATTTT. The chain employs TRBV5-6 and TRBJ1-5; D remains unclear. The CDR3 covers 15 residues. V lost 3 bases and J lost 1, with 11 bases in between. Germline lookup yields CDR1 SGHDT and CDR2 YYEEEE.

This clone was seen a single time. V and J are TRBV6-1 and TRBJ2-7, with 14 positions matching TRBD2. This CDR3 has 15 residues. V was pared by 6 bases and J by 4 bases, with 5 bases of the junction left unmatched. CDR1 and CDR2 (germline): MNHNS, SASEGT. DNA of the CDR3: TGTGCCAGCAGAAGACTAGCGGGAGGGTTATACGAGCAGTACTTC. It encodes CASRRLAGGLYEQYF.